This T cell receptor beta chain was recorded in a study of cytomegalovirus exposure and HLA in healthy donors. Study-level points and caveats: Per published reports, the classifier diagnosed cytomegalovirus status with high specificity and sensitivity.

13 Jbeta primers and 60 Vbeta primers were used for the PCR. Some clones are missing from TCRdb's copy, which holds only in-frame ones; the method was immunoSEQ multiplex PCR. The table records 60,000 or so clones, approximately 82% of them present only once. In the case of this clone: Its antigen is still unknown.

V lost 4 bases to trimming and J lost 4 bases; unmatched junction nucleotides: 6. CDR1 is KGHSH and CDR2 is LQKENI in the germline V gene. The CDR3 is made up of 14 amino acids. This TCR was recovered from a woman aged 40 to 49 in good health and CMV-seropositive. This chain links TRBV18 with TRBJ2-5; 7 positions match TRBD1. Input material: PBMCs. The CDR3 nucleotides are TGTGCCAGCTCACGTGAGGGGGCGCGAGAGACCCAGTACTTC. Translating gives CASSREGARETQYF.